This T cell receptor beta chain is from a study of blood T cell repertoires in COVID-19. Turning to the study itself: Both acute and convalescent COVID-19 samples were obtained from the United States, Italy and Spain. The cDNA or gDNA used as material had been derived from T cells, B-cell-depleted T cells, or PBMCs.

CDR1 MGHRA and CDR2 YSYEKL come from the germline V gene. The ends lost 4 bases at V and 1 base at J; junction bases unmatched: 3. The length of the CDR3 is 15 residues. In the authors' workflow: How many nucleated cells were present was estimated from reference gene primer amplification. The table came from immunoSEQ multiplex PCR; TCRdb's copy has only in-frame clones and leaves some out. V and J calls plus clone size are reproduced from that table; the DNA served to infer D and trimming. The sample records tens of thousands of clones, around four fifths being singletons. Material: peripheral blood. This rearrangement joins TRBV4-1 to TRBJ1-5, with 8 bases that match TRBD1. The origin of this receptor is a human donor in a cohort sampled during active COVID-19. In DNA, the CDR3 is TGCGCCAGCAGCCGAACAGGGGGAAGCAATCAGCCCCAGCATTTT. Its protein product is CASSRTGGSNQPQHF.